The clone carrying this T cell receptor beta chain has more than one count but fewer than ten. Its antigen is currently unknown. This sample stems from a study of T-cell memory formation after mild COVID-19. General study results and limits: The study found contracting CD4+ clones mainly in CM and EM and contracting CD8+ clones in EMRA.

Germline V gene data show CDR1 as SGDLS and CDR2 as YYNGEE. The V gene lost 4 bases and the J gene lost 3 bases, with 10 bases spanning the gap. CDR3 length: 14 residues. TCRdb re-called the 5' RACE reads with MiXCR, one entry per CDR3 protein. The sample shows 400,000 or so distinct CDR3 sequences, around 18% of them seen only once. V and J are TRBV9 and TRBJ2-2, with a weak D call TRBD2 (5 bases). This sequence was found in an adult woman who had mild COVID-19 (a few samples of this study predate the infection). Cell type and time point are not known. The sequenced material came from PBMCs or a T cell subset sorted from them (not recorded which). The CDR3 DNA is TGTGCCAGCAGCTGGAGGCGGGACACCGGGGAGCTGTTTTTT. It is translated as CASSWRRDTGELFF.